Following are 3 T cell receptor beta chains from one sample sequenced in a study of blood T cell repertoires in COVID-19. Data came from immunoSEQ multiplex PCR; TCRdb stores just in-frame clones and leaves some out. The sample includes some 260,000 clones, about 81% of them seen just once. The sample consisted of PBMCs or T cells enriched from blood (not recorded which). The receptors shown here come from a man aged 30 to 39 with acute COVID-19.

The chain joins TRBV9 to TRBJ1-1; D is uncertain. V lost 0 bases to trimming and J lost 1 base, with 10 bases between them. The CDR3 loop spans 15 amino acids. The germline V gene has CDR1 SGDLS and CDR2 YYNGEE. Here the CDR3 DNA reads TGTGCCAGCAGCGTAGATGGCAGTGGGAACACTGAAGCTTTCTTT. Protein sequence: CASSVDGSGNTEAFF.

Remarks on this clone: The germline gene is not matched at one end of the junction; a read error may be the cause. V is TRBV5-1 and J is TRBJ2-3, with D unresolved. Germline CDR1 is SGHRS and CDR2 is YFSETQ. The CDR3 runs 13 residues. The CDR3 protein is CASSFRSLDTQYF. DNA of the CDR3: TGTGCCAGCAGCTTTAGGAGTCTCGATACGCAGTATTTT.

The rearrangement uses TRBV18 and TRBJ1-1, with a tentative D call TRBD1 (5 bases). The CDR3 is 17 amino acids. The germline gives CDR1 KGHSH, CDR2 LQKENI. Trimming stripped 2 bases from V and 3 bases from J, with 19 bases between. The CDR3 loop reads CASSPIHGGISDTEAFF. DNA for the CDR3: TGTGCCAGCTCACCAATTCATGGGGGGATCTCGGACACTGAAGCTTTCTTT.